Listed below are T cell receptor beta chains from one sample, sequenced in a study of cytomegalovirus exposure and HLA in healthy donors. Sequencing used immunoSEQ multiplex PCR; TCRdb keeps in-frame clones, though not all of them. Of 85,000 to 130,000 clones in the sample, around 79% were seen once. Sequenced input: PBMCs. All receptors come from a male donor in good health and CMV-seropositive. CDR3s include the opening cysteine and the closing phenylalanine or tryptophan. Where a row states a size, it is once, few, many or the class of an expanded clone; other rows omit it.

j_gene: TRBJ1-1
abundance: NA
v_gene: TRBV30
CDR3aa: CAWSGQGQPFTEAFF

j_gene: TRBJ1-1
abundance: NA
v_gene: TRBV30
CDR3aa: CAWSVLQGHAFF

j_gene: TRBJ2-1
abundance: NA
v_gene: TRBV4-2
CDR3aa: CASSQEVTVNNEQFF

j_gene: TRBJ2-6
abundance: few
v_gene: TRBV19
CDR3aa: CASKLGTSLRGANVLTF

j_gene: TRBJ2-7
abundance: NA
v_gene: TRBV15
CDR3aa: CATSRDTPGQGYYEQYF

j_gene: TRBJ1-3
abundance: NA
v_gene: TRBV11-2
CDR3aa: CASRTQGANTIYF

j_gene: TRBJ1-5
abundance: many
v_gene: TRBV19
CDR3aa: CASSRGVAQPQHF

j_gene: TRBJ2-1
abundance: NA
v_gene: TRBV4-1
CDR3aa: CASRRGTDLVKQFF

j_gene: TRBJ1-1
abundance: once
v_gene: TRBV28
CDR3aa: CASSLTGLFGTEAFF

j_gene: TRBJ1-1
abundance: NA
v_gene: TRBV5-1
CDR3aa: CASIGGVGTEAFF

j_gene: TRBJ2-5
abundance: once
v_gene: TRBV28
CDR3aa: CASSARQGSGGEETQYF

j_gene: TRBJ2-7
abundance: NA
v_gene: TRBV4-1
CDR3aa: CASSQVTGKGGEQYF

j_gene: TRBJ1-1
abundance: NA
v_gene: TRBV19
CDR3aa: CASSIVPGVGEAFF

j_gene: TRBJ1-4
abundance: few
v_gene: TRBV5-6
CDR3aa: CASSRTGEAEKLFF

j_gene: TRBJ2-3
abundance: few
v_gene: TRBV27
CDR3aa: CASSLVAGSTDTQYF

j_gene: TRBJ2-7
abundance: few
v_gene: TRBV27
CDR3aa: CASSYRTGTYYEQYF

j_gene: TRBJ2-7
abundance: NA
v_gene: TRBV28
CDR3aa: CASSLGQGAFYEQYF

j_gene: TRBJ2-1
abundance: few
v_gene: TRBV28
CDR3aa: CASSPGQGDLNEQFF

j_gene: TRBJ2-3
abundance: once
v_gene: TRBV19
CDR3aa: CASSIGYTPSTDTQYF

j_gene: TRBJ2-7
abundance: NA
v_gene: TRBV13
CDR3aa: CASTLSRGSYEQYF

j_gene: TRBJ2-7
abundance: few
v_gene: TRBV7-2
CDR3aa: CASSRSGGAGYEQYF

j_gene: TRBJ2-5
abundance: NA
v_gene: TRBV7-7
CDR3aa: CASSPLGGSETQYF